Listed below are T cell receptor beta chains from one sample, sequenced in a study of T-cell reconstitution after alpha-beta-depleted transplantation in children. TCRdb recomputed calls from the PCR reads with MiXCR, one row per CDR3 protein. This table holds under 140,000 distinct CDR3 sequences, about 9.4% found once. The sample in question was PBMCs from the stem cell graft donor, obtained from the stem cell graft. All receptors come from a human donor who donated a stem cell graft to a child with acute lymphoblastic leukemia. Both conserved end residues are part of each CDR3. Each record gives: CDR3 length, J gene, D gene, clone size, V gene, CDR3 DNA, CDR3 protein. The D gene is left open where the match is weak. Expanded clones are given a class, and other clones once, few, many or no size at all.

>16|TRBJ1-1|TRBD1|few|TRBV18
TGTGCCAGCTCACCAAGGGACAGGGGGAGGATGACTGAAGCTTTCTTT
CASSPRDRGRMTEAFF
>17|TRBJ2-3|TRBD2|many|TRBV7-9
TGTGCCAGCAGCGGATCGCCTGGGACTATGATCAGAGATACGCAGTATTTT
CASSGSPGTMIRDTQYF
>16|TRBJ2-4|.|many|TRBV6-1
TGTGCCAGCAGTGACTGGACAGCCTTAGCCAAAAACATTCAGTACTTC
CASSDWTALAKNIQYF
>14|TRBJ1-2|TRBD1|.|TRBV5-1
TGCGCCAGCAGCGTTGACAGGGGACCAGATGGCTGCACCTTC
CASSVDRGPDGCTF
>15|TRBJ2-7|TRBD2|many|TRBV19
TGTGCCAGTAGTATAAGTCCTAGCGGGTTAGGGGAGCAGTACTTC
CASSISPSGLGEQYF
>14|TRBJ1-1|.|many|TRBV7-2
TGTGCCAGCAGCATCAGAAGCTGGAACACTGAAGCTTTCTTT
CASSIRSWNTEAFF
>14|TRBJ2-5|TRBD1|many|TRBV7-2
TGTGCCAGCAGCCCGCCGGGACAGGGAGCGACCCAGTACTTC
CASSPPGQGATQYF
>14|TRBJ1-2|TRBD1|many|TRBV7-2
TGTGCCAGCAGCATAAACAGGGGAGGCTATGGCTACACCTTC
CASSINRGGYGYTF
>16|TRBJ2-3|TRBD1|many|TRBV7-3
TGTGCCAGCAGCCCCGGGACAGGGGCCCCCGCAGATACGCAGTATTTT
CASSPGTGAPADTQYF
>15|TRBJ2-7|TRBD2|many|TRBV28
TGTGCCAGCAGTCGGACTAGCGGGGCGCTCTACGAGCAGTACTTC
CASSRTSGALYEQYF
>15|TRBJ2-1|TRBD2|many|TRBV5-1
TGCGCCAGCAGCGGGCGGGGGGTCGGGAACAATGAGCAGTTCTTC
CASSGRGVGNNEQFF
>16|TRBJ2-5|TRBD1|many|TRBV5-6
TGTGCCAGCAGCGTGCGACAGGGGGCTGTGGTGGTGACCCAGTACTTC
CASSVRQGAVVVTQYF
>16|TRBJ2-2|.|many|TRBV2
TGTGCCAGCAGACCCGGGACCAGGTCGAACACCGGGGAGCTGTTTTTT
CASRPGTRSNTGELFF
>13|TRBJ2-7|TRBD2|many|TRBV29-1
TGCAGCGTTGTTGGCGGGAGGAGGTACGAGCAGTACTTC
CSVVGGRRYEQYF
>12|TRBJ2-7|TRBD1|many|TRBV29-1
TGCAGCGTGATGGGACAGGGTTACGAGCAGTACTTC
CSVMGQGYEQYF
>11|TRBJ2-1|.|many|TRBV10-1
TGCGCCAGCAGTGAAAAAAATGAGCAGTTCTTC
CASSEKNEQFF
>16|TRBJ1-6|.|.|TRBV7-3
TGTGCCAGCAGCTTATACAGGACGGGAGAAGGTTCACCCCTCCACTTT
CASSLYRTGEGSPLHF
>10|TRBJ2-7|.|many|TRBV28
TGTGCCAGCGCCTCCGACGAGCAGTACTTC
CASASDEQYF
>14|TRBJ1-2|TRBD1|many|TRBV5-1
TGCGCCAGCAGCTTGGCCGGGACAGGCTATGGCTACACCTTC
CASSLAGTGYGYTF
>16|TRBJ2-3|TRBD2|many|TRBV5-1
TGCGCCAGCACCAGGGCGGGGGGCCTAAGCACAGATACGCAGTATTTT
CASTRAGGLSTDTQYF
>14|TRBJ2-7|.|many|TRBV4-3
TGCGCCAGCAGCCAAGGCGGGGGCACCTACGAGCAGTACTTC
CASSQGGGTYEQYF
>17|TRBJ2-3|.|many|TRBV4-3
TGCGCCAGCAGCCAAGTGGGGCCGGGACTGGGGCCAGATACGCAGTATTTT
CASSQVGPGLGPDTQYF
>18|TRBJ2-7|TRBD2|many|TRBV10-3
TGTGCCATCAGTGAGTCGACTCGGGGGGGTATCGGCTCCTACGAGCAGTACTTC
CAISESTRGGIGSYEQYF
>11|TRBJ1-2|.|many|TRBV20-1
TGCAGTGCTAGTTCTCCTTATGGCTACACCTTC
CSASSPYGYTF
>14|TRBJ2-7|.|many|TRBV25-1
TGTGCCAGCAGGACTTCGACCGGGGTATACGAGCAGTACTTC
CASRTSTGVYEQYF
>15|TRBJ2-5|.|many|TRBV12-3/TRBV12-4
TGTGCCAGCAGACCCCGCCAGGGGCCTCCAGAGACCCAGTACTTC
CASRPRQGPPETQYF
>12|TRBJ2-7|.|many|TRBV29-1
TGCAGCGTTGGTTCGGGCACCTACGAGCAGTACTTC
CSVGSGTYEQYF
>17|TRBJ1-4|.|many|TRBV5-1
TGCGCCAGCAGCTTCCGGCCGCTTTCGAGGGAAAATGAAAAACTGTTTTTT
CASSFRPLSRENEKLFF
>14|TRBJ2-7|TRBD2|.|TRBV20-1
TGCAGTGCTAGACTGAGCGGGGGCTCCTACGAGCAGTACTTC
CSARLSGGSYEQYF
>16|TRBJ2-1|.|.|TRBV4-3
TGCGCCAGCAGCCCCCCGGGGGGCCTTTCCTACAATGAGCAGTTCTTC
CASSPPGGLSYNEQFF
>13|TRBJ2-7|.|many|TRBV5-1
TGCGCCAGCAGCTTCCCAGGCTCCTACGAGCAGTACTTC
CASSFPGSYEQYF
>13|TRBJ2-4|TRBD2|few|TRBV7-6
TGTGCCAGCAGCCCGGGACTAGCTAACATTCAGTACTTC
CASSPGLANIQYF
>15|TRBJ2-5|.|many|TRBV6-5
TGTGCCAGCAGTTACTCATCAGGGGCAGAAGAGACCCAGTACTTC
CASSYSSGAEETQYF
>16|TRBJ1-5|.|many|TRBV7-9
TGTGCCAGCAGCGACTCGGGTCGGGGGGCAGGTCAGCCCCAGCATTTT
CASSDSGRGAGQPQHF
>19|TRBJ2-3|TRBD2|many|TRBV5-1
TGCGCCAGCAGCCGACGGACTAGCGGGAGGCTAACTCTCACAGATACGCAGTATTTT
CASSRRTSGRLTLTDTQYF
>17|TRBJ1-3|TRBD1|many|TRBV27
TGTGCCAGCAGTAGTTGGACAGGGGCGAGCTCTGGAAACACCATATATTTT
CASSSWTGASSGNTIYF
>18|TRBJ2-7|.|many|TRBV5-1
TGCGCCAGCAGCTTGGGCCTCACCGGGACACCGACCTCCTACGAGCAGTACTTC
CASSLGLTGTPTSYEQYF
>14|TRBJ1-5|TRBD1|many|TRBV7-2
TGTGCCAGCAGCCTCCGACAGGGTGGTCAGCCCCAGCATTTT
CASSLRQGGQPQHF